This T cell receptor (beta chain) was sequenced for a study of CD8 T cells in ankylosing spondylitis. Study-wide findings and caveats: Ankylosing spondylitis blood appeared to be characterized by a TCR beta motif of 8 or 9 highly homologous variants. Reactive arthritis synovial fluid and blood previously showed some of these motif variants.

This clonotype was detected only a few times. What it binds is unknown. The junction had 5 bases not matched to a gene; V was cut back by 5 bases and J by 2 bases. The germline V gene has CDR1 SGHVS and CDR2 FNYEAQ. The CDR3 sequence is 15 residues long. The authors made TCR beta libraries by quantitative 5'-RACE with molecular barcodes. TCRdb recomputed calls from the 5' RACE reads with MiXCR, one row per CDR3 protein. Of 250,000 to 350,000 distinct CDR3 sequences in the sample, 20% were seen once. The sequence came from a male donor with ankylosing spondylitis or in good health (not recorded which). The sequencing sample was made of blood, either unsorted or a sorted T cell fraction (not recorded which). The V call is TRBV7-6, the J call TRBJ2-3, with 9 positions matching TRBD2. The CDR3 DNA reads TGTGCCAGCAGCCTAGGGACTAGCTTCACAGATACGCAGTATTTT. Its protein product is CASSLGTSFTDTQYF.